These T cell receptor beta chains were read from a single sample in a study of identical twins. MiXCR, run by TCRdb on the 5' RACE reads, gives a single entry per CDR3 protein. Of about 530,000 distinct CDR3 sequences listed, 13% to 15% were seen once; the top ten hold roughly 0.46%. The data were also submitted as part of a second study, on yellow fever vaccine responses in identical twins.

The source material was CD4+ T cells sorted from blood. Receptors were obtained from a woman aged 18-29 years in good health. The conserved cysteine and the conserved F or W are not part of the CDR3 here. Clone sizes are given selectively: once, few, many, or a class where the clone is expanded.

>TRBV6-1|TRBJ2-2|NA
ASSPKGTLDTGELF
>TRBV5-4|TRBJ2-1|NA
ASSLDSKRNNEQF
>TRBV12-3/TRBV12-4|TRBJ2-5|few
ASSIPTGLAGVYQETQY
>TRBV6-1|TRBJ1-6|NA
ASSRPTGPSSPLH
>TRBV4-2|TRBJ2-1|few
ASSPRTGGHEQF
>TRBV20-1|TRBJ2-3|NA
SVPSTDTQY
>TRBV5-1|TRBJ2-3|NA
ASSLGAGGTDTQY
>TRBV5-5|TRBJ2-4|few
ASSDPSGGDIQY
>TRBV24-1|TRBJ2-1|NA
ATSDSGYNEQF
>TRBV5-1|TRBJ2-7|NA
ASSEGLADSYEQY
>TRBV18|TRBJ2-5|NA
ASSPVNHQETQY
>TRBV20-1|TRBJ2-7|NA
SASAGSGSYEQY
>TRBV12-3/TRBV12-4|TRBJ2-1|NA
ASSLGQGARYNEQF
>TRBV5-1|TRBJ2-1|few
ASSHGLDAYNEQF
>TRBV11-3|TRBJ2-2|few
ASSPRLREGRTGELF
>TRBV5-1|TRBJ1-5|few
ASSFAEGRGNQPQH
>TRBV3-1|TRBJ1-1|few
ASSQDFGATRGEAF
>TRBV12-3/TRBV12-4|TRBJ2-5|NA
AFCFSIFQREPSAETQY
>TRBV28|TRBJ1-2|few
ASSKQGALISVFGYT
>TRBV15|TRBJ2-1|few
ATSSGLAGVSYNEQF
>TRBV28|TRBJ2-7|NA
ASTKNPVGGYEQY
>TRBV10-3|TRBJ1-2|few
AIGRSGTTNYGYT
>TRBV3-1|TRBJ2-7|few
ASSQRGTDYEQY
>TRBV25-1|TRBJ1-1|few
ASTQGQGTEAF
>TRBV4-1|TRBJ2-5|few
ASSQAVSGGPGTQY
>TRBV6-1|TRBJ2-3|NA
ASRLGRGTDTQY
>TRBV9|TRBJ2-1|NA
ASSVAVVNEQF
>TRBV7-9|TRBJ2-5|few
ASSSVALQETQY
>TRBV4-1|TRBJ2-5|few
ASSQGRGGRPQETQY
>TRBV24-1|TRBJ2-7|few
ATSSVDEQY
>TRBV20-1|TRBJ1-1|NA
SASAGTVNTEAF
>TRBV5-5|TRBJ2-3|NA
ASSSGTVSTDTQY
>TRBV24-1|TRBJ2-5|few
ATSEVLAGGSETQY
>TRBV12-3/TRBV12-4|TRBJ2-7|NA
ASSLTGGGTVREQY
>TRBV7-2|TRBJ2-3|NA
ASSGGAVYTDTQY
>TRBV5-6|TRBJ2-5|NA
ASSLFQRGQETQY
>TRBV15|TRBJ2-5|few
ATSRDRKQGIQETQY
>TRBV5-4|TRBJ2-1|NA
ASSPPGADNEQF
>TRBV20-1|TRBJ1-4|NA
SGRGGTGDEKLF
>TRBV5-1|TRBJ2-2|many
ASSLSSLNTGELF
>TRBV12-3/TRBV12-4|TRBJ2-1|many
ASLRGPHNHEQF
>TRBV12-3/TRBV12-4|TRBJ1-1|few
ASSHSPVLEAF
>TRBV20-1|TRBJ2-1|NA
SARGGTSGTYNEQF
>TRBV11-2|TRBJ1-1|few
ASSLDAITRSNTEAF
>TRBV5-1|TRBJ2-1|NA
ASTGLAGESGMF